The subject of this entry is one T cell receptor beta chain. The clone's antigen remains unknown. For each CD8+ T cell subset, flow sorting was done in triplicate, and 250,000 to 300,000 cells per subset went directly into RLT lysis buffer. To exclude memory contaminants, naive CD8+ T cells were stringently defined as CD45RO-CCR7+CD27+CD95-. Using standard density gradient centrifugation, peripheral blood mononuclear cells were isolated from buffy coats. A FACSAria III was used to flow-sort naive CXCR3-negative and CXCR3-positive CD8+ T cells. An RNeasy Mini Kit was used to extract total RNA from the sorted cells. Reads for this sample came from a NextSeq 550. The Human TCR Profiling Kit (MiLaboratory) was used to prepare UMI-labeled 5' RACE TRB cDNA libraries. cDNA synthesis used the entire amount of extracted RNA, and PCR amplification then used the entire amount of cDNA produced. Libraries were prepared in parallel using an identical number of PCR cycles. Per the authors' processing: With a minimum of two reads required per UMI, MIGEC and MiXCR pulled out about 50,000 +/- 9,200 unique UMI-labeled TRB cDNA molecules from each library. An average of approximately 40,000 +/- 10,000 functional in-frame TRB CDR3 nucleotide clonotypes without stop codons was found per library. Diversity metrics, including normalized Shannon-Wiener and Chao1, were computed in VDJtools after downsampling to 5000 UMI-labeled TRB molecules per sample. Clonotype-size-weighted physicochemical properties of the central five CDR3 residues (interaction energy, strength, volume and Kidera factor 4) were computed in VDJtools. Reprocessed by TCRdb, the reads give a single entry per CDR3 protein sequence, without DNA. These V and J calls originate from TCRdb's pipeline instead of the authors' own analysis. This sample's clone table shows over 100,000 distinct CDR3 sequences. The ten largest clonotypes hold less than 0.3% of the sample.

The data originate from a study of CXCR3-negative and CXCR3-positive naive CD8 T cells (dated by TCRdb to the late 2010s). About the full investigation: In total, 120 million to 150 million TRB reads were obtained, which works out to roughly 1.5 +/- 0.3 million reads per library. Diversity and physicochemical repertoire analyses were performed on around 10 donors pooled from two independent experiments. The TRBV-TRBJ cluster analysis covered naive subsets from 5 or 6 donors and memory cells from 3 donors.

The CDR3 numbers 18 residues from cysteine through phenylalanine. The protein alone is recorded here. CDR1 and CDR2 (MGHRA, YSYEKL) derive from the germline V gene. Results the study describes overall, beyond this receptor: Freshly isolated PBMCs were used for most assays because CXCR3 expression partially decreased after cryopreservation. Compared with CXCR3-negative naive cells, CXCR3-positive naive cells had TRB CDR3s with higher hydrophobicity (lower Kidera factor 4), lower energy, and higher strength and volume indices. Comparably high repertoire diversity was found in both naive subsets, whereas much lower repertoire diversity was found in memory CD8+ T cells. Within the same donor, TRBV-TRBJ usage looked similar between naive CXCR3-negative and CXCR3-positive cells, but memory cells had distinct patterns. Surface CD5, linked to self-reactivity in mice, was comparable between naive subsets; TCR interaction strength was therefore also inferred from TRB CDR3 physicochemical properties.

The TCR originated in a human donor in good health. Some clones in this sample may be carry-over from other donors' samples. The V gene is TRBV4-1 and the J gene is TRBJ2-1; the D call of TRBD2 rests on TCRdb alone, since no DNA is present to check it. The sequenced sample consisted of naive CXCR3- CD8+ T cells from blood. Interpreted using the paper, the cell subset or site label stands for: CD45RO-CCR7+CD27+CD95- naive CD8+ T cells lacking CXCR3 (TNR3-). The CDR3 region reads CASSQGPPGTSEYNEQFF.